These 29 T cell receptor beta chains originate from one sample sequenced in a study of blood T cell repertoires in COVID-19. The protocol was immunoSEQ multiplex PCR, while the TCRdb copy is restricted to in-frame clones and leaves out a portion. The sample has just over 150,000 clones, approximately 84% seen once. The sample taken for sequencing was peripheral blood. These receptors originate from a woman aged 80 or over with acute or convalescent COVID-19.

V is TRBV7-9 and J is TRBJ2-2; 7 bases agree with TRBD2. Germline values: CDR1 SEHNR, CDR2 FQNEAQ (reference sequence). CDR3 length: 16 amino acids. The junction had 7 bases not matched to a gene; V was cut back by 5 bases and J by 1 base. The CDR3 nucleotides are TGTGCCAGCAGCGGCTCCCTAGCGGTGAACACCGGGGAGCTGTTTTTT. Protein product: CASSGSLAVNTGELFF.

The V gene is TRBV29-1, the J gene TRBJ2-1; D may be TRBD1 (5 bases). The CDR3 has 13 amino acids. V was clipped by 4 bases and J by 5 bases, with 12 bases between them. Germline loops: CDR1 SQVTM, CDR2 ANQGSEA. For the CDR3, the DNA is TGCAGCGTTGTAGTCCTAGGGGACAATGAGCAGTTCTTC. It specifies CSVVVLGDNEQFF.

The gene calls are TRBV5-8 and TRBJ2-4; maybe TRBD1 (6 bases). In germline, CDR1 is SGHTS, CDR2 YDEGEE. The CDR3 extends over 15 amino acids. The germline V and J ends were trimmed by 3 bases and 7 bases, with 17 bases remaining between them. CDR3 nucleotide sequence: TGTGCCAGCAGCTGGGACGGGTTGGGGGCGAACATTCAGTACTTC. This translates into CASSWDGLGANIQYF.

The chain joins TRBV9 to TRBJ1-2, with 9 bases that match TRBD1. CDR1 is SGDLS and CDR2 is YYNGEE in the germline V gene. The CDR3 is 17 residues long. J was trimmed by 4 bases and V by 4 bases; bases with no gene match: 14. CDR3 sequence reads: CASSYPLGTGSGYGYTF. Here the CDR3 DNA reads TGTGCCAGCAGCTATCCTCTTGGGACAGGGAGCGGCTATGGCTACACCTTC. The variable domain in full, completed from reference TRBV9 and TRBJ1-2, reads DSGVTQTPKHLITATGQRVTLRCSPRSGDLSVYWYQQSLDQGLQFLIQYYNGEERAKGNILERFSAQQFPDLHSELNLSSLELGDSALYFCASSYPLGTGSGYGYTFGSGTRLTVV.

The chain links TRBV10-3 to TRBJ1-1, with no clear D. Trimming took 2 bases from V and 0 from J, leaving 7 bases between them. The CDR3 runs 14 residues. Germline CDR1 reads ENHRY; CDR2 reads SYGVKD. CDR3 in DNA: TGTGCCATCAGTGAGGGTATAGTGAACACTGAAGCTTTCTTT. This sequence encodes CAISEGIVNTEAFF.

CDR3 DNA sequence: TGTGCCAGCAGCCAAGATCCAGGTCCCTACGAGCAGTACTTC. Protein: CASSQDPGPYEQYF. The V call is TRBV3-1 (or the pseudogene TRBV3-2), the J call TRBJ2-7; D call uncertain. CDR1 LGHDT and CDR2 YNNKEL come from the germline V gene (reference sequence). V was clipped by 0 bases and J by 2 bases, with 8 bases between them. CDR3 length: 14 residues.

V gene TRBV6-5 combines with J gene TRBJ1-3; 7 bases line up with TRBD1. Germline V CDR1 and CDR2: MNHEY, SVGAGI. CDR3 size: 15 residues. The V and J ends lost 10 bases and 0 bases, in that order; junction bases with no gene match: 9. CDR3 protein: CAIRATGASGNTIYF. CDR3 DNA sequence: TGTGCCATAAGAGCAACAGGGGCCTCTGGAAACACCATATATTTT.

In this sample, this clone turned up once. The V gene is TRBV24-1, the J gene TRBJ1-1, with 12 bases aligning to TRBD1. V shed 2 bases, J shed 12 bases, and the junction held 9 bases outside the gene matches. The CDR3 is 15 residues long. CDR1 and CDR2 from the germline V gene are KGHDR and SFDVKD. This chain's CDR3 is CATSDSLGTGGTTFF. As DNA, the CDR3 is TGTGCCACCAGTGATTCCCTCGGGACAGGGGGCACAACTTTCTTT.

The gene calls are TRBV5-1 and TRBJ2-5; tentatively, D is TRBD2 (7 bases). The CDR3 is made up of 14 amino acids. Trimming stripped 0 bases from V and 7 bases from J, with 13 bases between. CDR1 and CDR2 (germline): SGHRS, YFSETQ. This chain's CDR3 is CASSLEGGFWTQYF. The CDR3 coding sequence is TGCGCCAGCAGCTTGGAGGGGGGGTTTTGGACCCAGTACTTC.

The rearrangement links TRBV12-2 to TRBJ2-3; the table's D gene call, TRBD1, was not cross checked with the DNA. TRBV12-2 is a pseudogene. The CDR3 length is 16 residues. The CDR3 DNA reads as TGTGCAAGTCGCTTAGCGAAGGACAGCTACACAGATACGCAGTATTTT. Translated: CASRLAKDSYTDTQYF.

J is TRBJ2-3 and V is TRBV19, with 10 bases matching TRBD2. Germline-derived CDR1 and CDR2 are LNHDA and SQIVND (reference sequence). V was pared by 6 bases and J by 6 bases, with 9 bases of the junction left unmatched. This CDR3 contains 15 residues. CDR3: CASSPLAGATDTQYF. CDR3 DNA: TGTGCCAGTAGCCCTCTAGCGGGGGCTACCGATACGCAGTATTTT. The full variable domain, with the rest looked up from reference TRBV19 and TRBJ2-3, is DGGITQSPKYLFRKEGQNVTLSCEQNLNHDAMYWYRQDPGQGLRLIYYSQIVNDFQKGDIAEGYSVSREKKESFPLTVTSAQKNPTAFYLCASSPLAGATDTQYFGPGTRLTVL.

The chain combines TRBV4-3 with TRBJ2-7; D remains unclear. The CDR3 is 14 residues long. V gave up 0 bases and J gave up 3 bases, with 9 bases separating them. Germline CDR1 reads LGHNA; CDR2 reads YSLEER. This chain's CDR3 is CASSQDRTGYEQYF. The CDR3 DNA sequence: TGCGCCAGCAGCCAAGATCGTACTGGCTACGAGCAGTACTTC.

The chain recombines TRBV7-2 with TRBJ2-5; D unresolved. Germline CDR1 reads SGHTA; CDR2 reads FQGNSA. CDR3 length: 13 residues. Trimming took off 4 bases at V and 5 bases at J, with 11 bases between the two ends. Here the CDR3 reads CASSYVRSETQYF. The CDR3 DNA reads as TGTGCCAGCAGCTATGTCCGTTCGGAGACCCAGTACTTC.

This clone was found a few times. The chain carries TRBV4-1 and TRBJ1-1, with 7 nucleotides matching TRBD1. Germline V gene sequence: CDR1 MGHRA, CDR2 YSYEKL. The ends lost 3 bases at V and 2 bases at J; junction bases unmatched: 3. This CDR3 spans 14 amino acids. The CDR3, as DNA: TGCGCCAGCAGCCAGGACAGGACTAACACTGAAGCTTTCTTT. Amino acids: CASSQDRTNTEAFF.

This chain connects TRBV9 to TRBJ2-2, with D tentatively TRBD1 (5 bases). The CDR3 spans 14 residues. Trimming took 1 base from V and 1 from J, leaving 5 bases between them. Germline CDR1 is SGDLS and CDR2 is YYNGEE. CDR3 loop: CASSVQGNTGELFF. As DNA, the CDR3 is TGTGCCAGCAGCGTACAGGGGAACACCGGGGAGCTGTTTTTT.

The genes are TRBV14 and TRBJ2-7; 9 bases are shared with TRBD1. Trimming at V came to 4 bases and at J to 5 bases, leaving 6 bases not matched to a gene. Germline V lookup: CDR1 SGHDN, CDR2 FVKESK. The CDR3 spans 14 residues. CDR3 in amino acids: CASSLGQGFDEQYF. DNA of the CDR3: TGTGCCAGCAGCCTGGGACAGGGCTTTGACGAGCAGTACTTC.

V usage is TRBV11-3 and J usage is TRBJ2-1, with TRBD1 identical over 7 bases. Germline CDR1 reads SGHNT; CDR2 reads YENEEA. The J segment lost 5 bases and the V segment lost 5 bases, leaving 6 bases of the junction unmatched. The CDR3 contains 14 residues. The CDR3 reads CASSPGQANNEQFF. The CDR3, as DNA: TGTGCCAGCAGCCCCGGACAGGCTAACAATGAGCAGTTCTTC.

There are a few counts of this clone. The CDR3 sequence: CASRRTSRSYEQYF. In DNA, the CDR3 is TGTGCCAGTAGGCGGACATCGAGGTCCTACGAGCAGTACTTC. The gene calls are TRBV19 and TRBJ2-7; perhaps TRBD1 as D (5 bases). Germline V gene data show CDR1 as LNHDA and CDR2 as SQIVND (reference sequence). The CDR3 has 14 residues. V was cut by 6 bases and J by 1 base, with 13 bases left in between.

J is TRBJ2-7 and V is TRBV5-4, with TRBD1 identical over 7 bases. Germline CDR1 SGHNT, CDR2 YYREEE (reference sequence). J was trimmed by 0 bases and V by 5 bases; bases with no gene match: 2. CDR3 length equals 13 residues. CDR3 region: CASSYRGSYEQYF. CDR3 nucleotides: TGTGCCAGCAGTTACAGGGGCTCCTACGAGCAGTACTTC.

This chain connects TRBV7-9 to TRBJ2-1, with a tentative D call TRBD2 (5 bases). The germline V and J ends were trimmed by 0 bases and 9 bases, with 15 bases remaining between them. CDR1 and CDR2 (germline): SEHNR, FQNEAQ (reference sequence). The CDR3 is made up of 15 amino acids. The CDR3 spells CASSLAWAASGEQFF. The CDR3 coding sequence is TGTGCCAGCAGCTTAGCGTGGGCCGCGAGCGGTGAGCAGTTCTTC.

The sample holds one count of this clone. CDR3 residues: CASSLGRGARYGYTF. CDR3 coding DNA: TGTGCCAGCAGCTTGGGTCGGGGGGCGAGGTATGGCTACACCTTC. This rearrangement joins TRBV5-6 to TRBJ1-2, with D perhaps matching TRBD1 (6 bases). V was clipped by 0 bases and J by 5 bases, with 14 bases between them. Looked up from germline, CDR1 is SGHDT and CDR2 is YYEEEE. The CDR3 runs to 15 residues.

The V gene is TRBV5-4, the J gene TRBJ2-3; D gene ambiguous. Germline assignment: CDR1 SGHNT and CDR2 YYREEE (reference sequence). V lost 0 bases and J 0 bases, leaving 5 bases between the germline ends. The CDR3 contains 14 residues. The CDR3 reads CASSLAQSTDTQYF. CDR3 sequence (DNA): TGTGCCAGCAGCTTGGCTCAGAGCACAGATACGCAGTATTTT.

This sequence joins TRBV25-1 and TRBJ2-5; 9 positions match TRBD2. This CDR3 spans 17 amino acids. J lost 5 bases, V lost 0 bases, and 10 bases had no gene match. In germline, CDR1 is MGHDK, CDR2 SYGVNS. CDR3 in DNA: TGTGCCAGCAGTGAATATAAAGGCGGGAGGGCCGGGGAGACCCAGTACTTC. Its translation is CASSEYKGGRAGETQYF. Looking up the rest from reference TRBV25-1 and TRBJ2-5 gives the full variable domain: EADIYQTPRYLVIGTGKKITLECSQTMGHDKMYWYQQDPGMELHLIHYSYGVNSTEKGDLSSESTVSRIRTEHFPLTLESARPSHTSQYLCASSEYKGGRAGETQYFGPGTRLLVL.

The chain is built from TRBV19 and TRBJ2-1; D gene ambiguous. The CDR3 extends over 13 amino acids. The V end was cut by 2 bases, the J end by 2 bases, with 4 bases between. CDR1 and CDR2 (germline): LNHDA, SQIVND (reference sequence). The CDR3, as DNA: TGTGCCAGTAGTATACAGGCCTACAATGAGCAGTTCTTC. Its protein is CASSIQAYNEQFF.

This clone was seen once. The V call is TRBV19, the J call TRBJ1-2, with unresolved D. The CDR3 sequence is 15 residues long. The V gene's germline CDR1 is LNHDA and CDR2 SQIVND (reference sequence). The V end was cut by 3 bases, the J end by 6 bases, with 17 bases between. The CDR3 protein is CASSILLGRGDGYTF. CDR3 in DNA: TGTGCCAGTAGTATTTTGCTGGGGAGAGGAGATGGCTACACCTTC.

The rearrangement uses TRBV20-1 and TRBJ1-1, with D uncertain. CDR1 and CDR2 (germline): DFQATT, SNEGSKA (reference sequence). V lost 3 bases to trimming and J lost 1 base, with 6 bases between them. The length of the CDR3 is 12 residues. The CDR3: CSASFGNTEAFF. The CDR3 bases are TGCAGTGCTAGTTTCGGGAACACTGAAGCTTTCTTT.

The chain recombines TRBV29-1 with TRBJ2-1, with 9 bases aligning to TRBD2. The junction had 4 bases not matched to a gene; V was cut back by 8 bases and J by 5 bases. CDR3 size: 12 residues. Per germline, CDR1 SQVTM and CDR2 ANQGSEA. The CDR3 sequence is CSKLAGDNEQFF. The CDR3 DNA is TGCAGCAAACTAGCGGGTGACAATGAGCAGTTCTTC.

The genes are TRBV6-4 and TRBJ2-7; 7 nucleotides align to TRBD1. The junction had 12 bases not matched to a gene; V was cut back by 4 bases and J by 0 bases. Germline assignment: CDR1 MRHNA and CDR2 SNTAGT. This CDR3 is built from 17 residues. The chain's CDR3 is CASSGPLYGTASYEQYF. The CDR3 DNA is TGTGCCAGCAGTGGACCGCTTTACGGGACAGCCTCCTACGAGCAGTACTTC.

J is TRBJ1-5 and V is TRBV19; D possibly corresponds to TRBD1 (5 bases). The CDR3 loop spans 14 amino acids. Germline V gives CDR1 LNHDA, CDR2 SQIVND (reference sequence). Trimming shortened V by 7 bases and J by 6 bases, and 16 bases separated the two germline ends. The CDR3 nucleotides are TGTGCCAGTACAGGTCAACCGGGGGTTCAGCCCCAGCATTTT. This encodes CASTGQPGVQPQHF.